This T cell receptor beta chain was retrieved from a study of blood T cell repertoires in COVID-19. Looking at the study overall: The origin of the acute and convalescent COVID-19 samples was the United States, Italy and Spain. T cells, B-cell-depleted T cells, or PBMCs provided the cDNA or gDNA that served as material.

The CDR3 totals 16 residues. V gave up 4 bases and J gave up 1 base; unmatched junction bases: 5. Per the germline V gene, CDR1 is LGHDT and CDR2 is YNNKEL (reference sequence). Original processing methods: Amplified reference gene primers provided the basis for estimating nucleated cell counts. Assay: immunoSEQ multiplex PCR; the TCRdb copy retains only in-frame clones and omits some. V, J and clone size derive from that table, while D and trimming were established from the DNA sequence. The sample contains about 210,000 clones, approximately 91% of which appear only once. The chain joins TRBV3-1 (or the pseudogene TRBV3-2) to TRBJ2-2, with TRBD2 identical over 8 bases. This clonotype was sampled from a woman aged 40 to 49 with acute or convalescent COVID-19. Sequenced sample: peripheral blood. This CDR3 is CASSRTSGKNTGELFF. CDR3 nucleotides: TGTGCCAGCAGCCGAACTAGCGGCAAGAACACCGGGGAGCTGTTTTTT.